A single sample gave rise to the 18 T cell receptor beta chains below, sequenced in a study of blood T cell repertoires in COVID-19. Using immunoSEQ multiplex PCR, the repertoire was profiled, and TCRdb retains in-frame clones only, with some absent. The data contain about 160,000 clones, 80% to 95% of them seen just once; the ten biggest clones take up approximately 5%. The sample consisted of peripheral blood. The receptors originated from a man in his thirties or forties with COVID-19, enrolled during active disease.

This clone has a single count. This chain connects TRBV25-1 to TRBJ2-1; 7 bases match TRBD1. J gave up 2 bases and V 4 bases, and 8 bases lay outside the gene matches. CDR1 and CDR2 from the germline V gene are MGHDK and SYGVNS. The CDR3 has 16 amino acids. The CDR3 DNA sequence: TGTGCCAGCAGTGCCGCGACAGGGAACCCCTACAATGAGCAGTTCTTC. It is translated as CASSAATGNPYNEQFF.

Written as DNA, the CDR3 is TGTGCCAGCAGCTTAGTAGCGGGGAGCTCCTACGAGCAGTACTTC. Translated, it gives CASSLVAGSSYEQYF. This sequence joins TRBV7-2 and TRBJ2-7; 8 nucleotides agree with TRBD2. Germline assignment: CDR1 SGHTA and CDR2 FQGNSA. V was clipped by 1 base and J by 0 bases; unmatched bases: 2. This CDR3 comprises 15 residues.

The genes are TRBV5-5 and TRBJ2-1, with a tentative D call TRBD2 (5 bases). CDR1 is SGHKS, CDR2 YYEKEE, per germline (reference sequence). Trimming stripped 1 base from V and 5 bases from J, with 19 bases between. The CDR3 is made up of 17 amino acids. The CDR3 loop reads CASSLFHATMIDNEQFF. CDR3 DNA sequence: TGTGCCAGCAGCTTGTTTCACGCGACTATGATAGACAATGAGCAGTTCTTC.

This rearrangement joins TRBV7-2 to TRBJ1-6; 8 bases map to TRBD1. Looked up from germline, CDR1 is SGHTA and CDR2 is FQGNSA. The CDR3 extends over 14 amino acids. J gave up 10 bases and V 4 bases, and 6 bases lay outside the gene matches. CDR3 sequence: CASSSRTGSSPLHF. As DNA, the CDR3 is TGTGCCAGCAGCTCCAGGACAGGGAGCTCACCCCTCCACTTT. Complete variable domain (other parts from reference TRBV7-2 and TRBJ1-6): GAGVSQSPSNKVTEKGKDVELRCDPISGHTALYWYRQSLGQGLEFLIYFQGNSAPDKSGLPSDRFSAERTGGSVSTLTIQRTQQEDSAVYLCASSSRTGSSPLHFGNGTRLTVT.

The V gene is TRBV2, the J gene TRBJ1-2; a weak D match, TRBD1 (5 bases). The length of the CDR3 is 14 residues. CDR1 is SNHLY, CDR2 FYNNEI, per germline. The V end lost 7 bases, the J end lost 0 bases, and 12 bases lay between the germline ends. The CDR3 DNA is TGTGCCAGCATGACAGAGCTGACTAACTATGGCTACACCTTC. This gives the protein CASMTELTNYGYTF.

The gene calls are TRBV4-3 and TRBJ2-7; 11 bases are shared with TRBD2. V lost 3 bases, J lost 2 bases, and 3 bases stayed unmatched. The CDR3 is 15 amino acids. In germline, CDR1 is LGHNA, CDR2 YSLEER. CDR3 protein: CASSQETSGAYEQYF. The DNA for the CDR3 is TGCGCCAGCAGCCAGGAGACTAGCGGGGCCTACGAGCAGTACTTC.

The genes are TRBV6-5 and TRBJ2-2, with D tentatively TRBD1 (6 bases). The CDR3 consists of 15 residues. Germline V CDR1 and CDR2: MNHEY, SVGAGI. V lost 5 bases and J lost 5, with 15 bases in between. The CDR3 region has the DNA TGTGCCAGCAGTCCGTCTTACAGGGTTACCGGGGAGCTGTTTTTT. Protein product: CASSPSYRVTGELFF.

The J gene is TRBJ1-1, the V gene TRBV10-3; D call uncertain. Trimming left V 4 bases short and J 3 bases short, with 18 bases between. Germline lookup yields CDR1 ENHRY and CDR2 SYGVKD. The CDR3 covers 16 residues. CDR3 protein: CAISARVSGLDTEAFF. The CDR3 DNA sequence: TGTGCCATCAGTGCGAGGGTCTCCGGGTTGGACACTGAAGCTTTCTTT.

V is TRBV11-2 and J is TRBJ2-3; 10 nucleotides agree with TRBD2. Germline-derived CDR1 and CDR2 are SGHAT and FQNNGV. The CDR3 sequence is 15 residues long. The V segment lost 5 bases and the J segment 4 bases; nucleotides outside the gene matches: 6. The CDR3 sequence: CASSTTSGAPDTQYF. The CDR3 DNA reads TGTGCCAGCAGCACAACTAGCGGGGCCCCAGATACGCAGTATTTT.

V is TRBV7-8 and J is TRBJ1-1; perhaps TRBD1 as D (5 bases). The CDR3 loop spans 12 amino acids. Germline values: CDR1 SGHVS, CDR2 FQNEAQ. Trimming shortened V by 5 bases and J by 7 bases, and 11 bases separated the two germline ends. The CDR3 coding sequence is TGTGCCAGCAGCCCCGGGGGGGTTGAAGCTTTCTTT. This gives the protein CASSPGGVEAFF. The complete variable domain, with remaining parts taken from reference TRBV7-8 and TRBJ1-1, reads GAGVSQSPRYKVAKRGQDVALRCDPISGHVSLFWYQQALGQGPEFLTYFQNEAQLDKSGLPSDRFFAERPEGSVSTLKIQRTQQEDSAVYLCASSPGGVEAFFGQGTRLTVV.

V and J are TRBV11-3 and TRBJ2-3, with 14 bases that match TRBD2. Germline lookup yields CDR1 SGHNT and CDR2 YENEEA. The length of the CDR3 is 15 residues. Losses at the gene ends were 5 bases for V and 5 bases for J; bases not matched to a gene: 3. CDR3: CASSVGLAGGDTQYF. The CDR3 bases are TGTGCCAGCAGCGTAGGACTAGCGGGAGGAGATACGCAGTATTTT. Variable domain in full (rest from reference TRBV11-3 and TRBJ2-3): EAGVVQSPRYKIIEKKQPVAFWCNPISGHNTLYWYLQNLGQGPELLIRYENEEAVDDSQLPKDRFSAERLKGVDSTLKIQPAELGDSAVYLCASSVGLAGGDTQYFGPGTRLTVL.

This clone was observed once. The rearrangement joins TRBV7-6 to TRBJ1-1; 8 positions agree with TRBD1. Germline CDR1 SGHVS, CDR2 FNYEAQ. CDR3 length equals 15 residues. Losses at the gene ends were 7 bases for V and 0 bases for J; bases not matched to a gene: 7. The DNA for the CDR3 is TGTGCCAGCACCCCCACAGGGGGGGTGAACACTGAAGCTTTCTTT. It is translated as CASTPTGGVNTEAFF.

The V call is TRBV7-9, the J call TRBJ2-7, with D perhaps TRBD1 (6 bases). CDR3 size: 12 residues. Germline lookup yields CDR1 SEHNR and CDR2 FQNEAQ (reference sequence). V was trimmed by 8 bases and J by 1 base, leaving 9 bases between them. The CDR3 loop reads CASLGASYEQYF. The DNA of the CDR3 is TGTGCCAGCCTGGGGGCATCCTACGAGCAGTACTTC. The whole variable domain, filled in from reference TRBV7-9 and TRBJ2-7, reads DTGVSQNPRHKITKRGQNVTFRCDPISEHNRLYWYRQTLGQGPEFLTYFQNEAQLEKSRLLSDRFSAERPKGSFSTLEIQRTEQGDSAMYLCASLGASYEQYFGPGTRLTVT.

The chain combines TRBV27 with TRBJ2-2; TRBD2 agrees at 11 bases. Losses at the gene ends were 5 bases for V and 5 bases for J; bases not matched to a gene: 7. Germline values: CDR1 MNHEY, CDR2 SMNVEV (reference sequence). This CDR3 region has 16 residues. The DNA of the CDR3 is TGTGCCAGCAGTCGACTAGCGGGAATAAGGACCGGGGAGCTGTTTTTT. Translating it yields CASSRLAGIRTGELFF.

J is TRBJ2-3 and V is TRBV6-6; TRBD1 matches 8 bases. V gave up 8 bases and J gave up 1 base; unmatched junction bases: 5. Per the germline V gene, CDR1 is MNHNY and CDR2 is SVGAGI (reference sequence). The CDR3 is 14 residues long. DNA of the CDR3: TGTGCCAGCGAGACGACAGGGGGCACAGATACGCAGTATTTT. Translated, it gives CASETTGGTDTQYF.

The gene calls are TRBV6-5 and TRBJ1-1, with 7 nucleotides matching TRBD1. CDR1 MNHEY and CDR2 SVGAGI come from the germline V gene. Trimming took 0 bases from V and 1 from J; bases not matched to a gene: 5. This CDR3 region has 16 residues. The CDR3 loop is CASSYSRRGPNTEAFF. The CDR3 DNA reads TGTGCCAGCAGTTACTCCAGGAGGGGGCCGAACACTGAAGCTTTCTTT.

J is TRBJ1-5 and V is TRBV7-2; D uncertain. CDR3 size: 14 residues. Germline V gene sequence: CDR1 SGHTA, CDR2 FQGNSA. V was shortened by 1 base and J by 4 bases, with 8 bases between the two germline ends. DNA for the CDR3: TGTGCCAGCAGCTTAGGTCCGGGGAATCAGCCCCAGCATTTT. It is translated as CASSLGPGNQPQHF.

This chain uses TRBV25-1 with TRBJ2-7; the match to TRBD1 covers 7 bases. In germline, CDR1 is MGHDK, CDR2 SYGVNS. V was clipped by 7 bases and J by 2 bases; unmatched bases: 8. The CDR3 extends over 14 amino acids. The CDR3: CASTGRGITYEQYF. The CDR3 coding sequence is TGTGCCAGCACGGGCAGGGGGATTACCTACGAGCAGTACTTC.